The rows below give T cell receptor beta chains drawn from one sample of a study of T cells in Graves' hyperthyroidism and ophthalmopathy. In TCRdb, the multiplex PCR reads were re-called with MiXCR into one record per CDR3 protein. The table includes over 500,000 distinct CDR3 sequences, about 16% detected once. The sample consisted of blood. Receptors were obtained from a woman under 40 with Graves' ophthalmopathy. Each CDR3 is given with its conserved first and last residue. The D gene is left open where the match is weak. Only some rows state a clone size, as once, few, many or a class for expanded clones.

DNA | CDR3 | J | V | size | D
TGTGCCAGCAGTTTATCGCGGACGAAGAACACTGAAGCTTTCTTT | CASSLSRTKNTEAFF | TRBJ1-1 | TRBV27 | NA | NA
TGCAGTGCTAGCCCCGGGACTAGCGGGAGTATTGAGCAGTTCTTC | CSASPGTSGSIEQFF | TRBJ2-1 | TRBV20-1 | NA | TRBD2
TGTGCCAGCAGCTTGGCCCGGCTAGCTAGGCATGAGCAGTTCTTC | CASSLARLARHEQFF | TRBJ2-1 | TRBV5-6 | many | NA
TGTGCCAGCATTCCCCTGGGCGGCACAACTAATGAAAAACTGTTTTTT | CASIPLGGTTNEKLFF | TRBJ1-4 | TRBV28 | many | NA
TGTGCCAGCAGTTTGAAAACGGGAGGGCCCACAGATACGCAGTATTTT | CASSLKTGGPTDTQYF | TRBJ2-3 | TRBV12-3/TRBV12-4 | many | TRBD2
TGTGCCAGCAGTTACAGGGATCTATTTTTCTACGAGCAGTACTTC | CASSYRDLFFYEQYF | TRBJ2-7 | TRBV6-5 | NA | NA
TGTGCCAGCAGTAAATTCCTCAGGGGGCAAACTGAAGCTTTCTTT | CASSKFLRGQTEAFF | TRBJ1-1 | TRBV6-2/TRBV6-3 | many | TRBD1
TGTGCCAGCAGCCCCAGGGGAGGGGTCGAAGAGACCCAGTACTTC | CASSPRGGVEETQYF | TRBJ2-5 | TRBV7-9 | many | NA
TGTGCCAGCAGATATCGACAGATGAACACTGAAGCTTTCTTT | CASRYRQMNTEAFF | TRBJ1-1 | TRBV6-2/TRBV6-3 | NA | NA
TGTGCCAGCATCACCGGGACAGTCCCCGGGGAGCTGTTTTTT | CASITGTVPGELFF | TRBJ2-2 | TRBV2 | many | TRBD1
TGTGCCAGCAGCCATGACAGGGAGGGCCGGGATACGCAGTATTTT | CASSHDREGRDTQYF | TRBJ2-3 | TRBV4-2 | NA | NA
TGCGGCGTTTTGCCCGGGAGCACTGAAGCTTTCTTT | CGVLPGSTEAFF | TRBJ1-1 | TRBV29-1 | NA | NA
TGTGCCAGTACGGGACACAACTACAATGAGCAGTTCTTC | CASTGHNYNEQFF | TRBJ2-1 | TRBV28 | few | NA
TGTGCCAGCAGTTTATGGGAAGGGGGTAATCAGCCCCAGCATTTT | CASSLWEGGNQPQHF | TRBJ1-5 | TRBV12-3/TRBV12-4 | many | NA
TGTGCCAGCAGTTTACTAGGGAACCAAGAGACCCAGTACTTC | CASSLLGNQETQYF | TRBJ2-5 | TRBV12-3/TRBV12-4 | many | NA
TGCGCCAGCAGCCACGGCGACTCCACCTACGAGCAGCACTTC | CASSHGDSTYEQHF | TRBJ2-7 | TRBV11-2 | NA | NA
TGTGCCTGGAGTGTTAACGCCAGGGGCCTCGCTTTCTTT | CAWSVNARGLAFF | TRBJ1-1 | TRBV30 | many | NA
TGTGCCAGCAGCCCAGCGGGAGGACCATCCTACAATGAGCAGTTCTTC | CASSPAGGPSYNEQFF | TRBJ2-1 | TRBV7-9 | many | TRBD2
TGTGCCAGCTCACCGCGCCGCTCCTACGAGCAGTACTTC | CASSPRRSYEQYF | TRBJ2-7 | TRBV18 | many | NA
TGTGCCAGCAGCACAAGGACTAGCGGGAGAGAGTACGAGCAGTACTTC | CASSTRTSGREYEQYF | TRBJ2-7 | TRBV7-8 | NA | TRBD2
TGTGCCAGCACCGGACAGCGGGGCGGGGAGCTGTTTTTT | CASTGQRGGELFF | TRBJ2-2 | TRBV12-3/TRBV12-4 | many | NA
TGTGCCAGCGGGGCGGGGACCCCGCGTGAAAAACTGTTTTTT | CASGAGTPREKLFF | TRBJ1-4 | TRBV28 | many | NA
TGTGCCAGCAGCCAACCGCCGAGCGGGGGAGAGACCCAGTACTTC | CASSQPPSGGETQYF | TRBJ2-5 | TRBV3-1 | many | TRBD2
TGTGCCAGCAGACCTTCTTACCGGGACAGGGGACACACCGGGGAGCTGTTTTTT | CASRPSYRDRGHTGELFF | TRBJ2-2 | TRBV6-2/TRBV6-3 | few | TRBD1
TGCAGTGCTAGAGGGACTAGCGGCCAAGAGACCCAGTACTTC | CSARGTSGQETQYF | TRBJ2-5 | TRBV20-1 | few | TRBD2
TGTGCCTGGAGTGAGTGGAGCAATCAGCCCCAGCATTTT | CAWSEWSNQPQHF | TRBJ1-5 | TRBV30 | many | NA
TGTGCCAGCAGCTTAGCCCGGACTAGCGGGAGGGCCATATCGGAGCAGTTCTTC | CASSLARTSGRAISEQFF | TRBJ2-1 | TRBV11-3 | few | TRBD2